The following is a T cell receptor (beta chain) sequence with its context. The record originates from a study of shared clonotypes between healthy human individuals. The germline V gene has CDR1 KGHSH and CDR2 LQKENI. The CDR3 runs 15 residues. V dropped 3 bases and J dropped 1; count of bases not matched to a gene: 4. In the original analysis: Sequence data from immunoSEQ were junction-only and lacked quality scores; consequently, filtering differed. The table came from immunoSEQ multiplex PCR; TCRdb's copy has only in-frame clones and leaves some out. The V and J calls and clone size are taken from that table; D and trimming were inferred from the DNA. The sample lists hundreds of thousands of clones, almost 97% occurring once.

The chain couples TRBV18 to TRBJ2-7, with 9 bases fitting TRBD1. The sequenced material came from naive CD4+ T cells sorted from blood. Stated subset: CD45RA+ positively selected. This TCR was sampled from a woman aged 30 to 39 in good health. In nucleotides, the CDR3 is TGTGCCAGCTCACCGGACAGGGGCTTATCCTACGAGCAGTACTTC. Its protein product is CASSPDRGLSYEQYF.